This entry is about one T cell receptor beta chain. Sequencing used immunoSEQ multiplex PCR; TCRdb keeps in-frame clones, though not all of them. Of 270,000 or so clones in the sample, about four fifths were seen once. V lost 3 bases and J lost 4, with 10 bases in between. The CDR3 is 13 residues long. These data belong to a study of blood T cell repertoires in COVID-19. This sequence joins TRBV12-3 or TRBV12-4 and TRBJ2-7; a possible D gene is TRBD2 (5 bases). This TCR was sampled from a woman aged 55 to 70 with active or convalescent COVID-19. The source material was peripheral blood. In nucleotides, the CDR3 is TGTGCCAGCAGTTTCGGGGTTCAATACGAGCAGTACTTC. It is translated as CASSFGVQYEQYF.